This T cell receptor beta chain was identified during a study of T cells after somatic rescue of genetic block (dated by TCRdb to 2019 to 2021). Background on the whole study: What the study looked at was long-term robustness, specifically in a T-cell system that came about through somatic rescue of a genetic block in T-cell development.

On this clone: The antigen it recognizes is unknown. No base quality values were provided; no much bigger clone lies one nucleotide off.

Library creation used the immunoSEQ multiplex PCR assay. TCRdb obtained this table from immuneACCESS and retained in-frame rearrangements with V and J assigned. These tables miss some clones; where compared with another copy, unresolved V genes account for less than half of the shortfall, and the remainder is unexplained. In all, the sample holds 100,000 to 120,000 clones, and 90% to 95% of those were seen once. The ten largest account for about 1.5% of the sample. V is cut by 6 bases and J by 9 bases, and the space between the germline ends is 6 bases. The CDR3 runs 10 residues from the cysteine to the phenylalanine. Only the CDR3 DNA is retained, 30 bases long and in frame from the first base. The germline V gene supplies CDR1 SNHLY and CDR2 FYNNEI.

The clonotype comes from a young woman. The specimen sequenced was peripheral blood mononuclear cells (PBMCs). The chain is encoded by TRBV2 joined to TRBJ2-1; no D gene is confidently identified. The CDR3 in this case is CASRLAEQFF. Read as DNA, the sequence is TGTGCCAGCAGATTGGCTGAGCAGTTCTTC.